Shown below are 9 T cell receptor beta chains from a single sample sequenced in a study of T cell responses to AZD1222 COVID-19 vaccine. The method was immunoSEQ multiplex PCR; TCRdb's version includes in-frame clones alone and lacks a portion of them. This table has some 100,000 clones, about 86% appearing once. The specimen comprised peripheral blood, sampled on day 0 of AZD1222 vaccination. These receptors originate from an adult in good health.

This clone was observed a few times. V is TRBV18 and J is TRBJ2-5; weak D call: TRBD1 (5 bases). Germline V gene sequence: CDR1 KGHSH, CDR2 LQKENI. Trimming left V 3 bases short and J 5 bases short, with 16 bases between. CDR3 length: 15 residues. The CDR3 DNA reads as TGTGCCAGCTCACCGAATCAGGGTTTGGGGGAGACCCAGTACTTC. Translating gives CASSPNQGLGETQYF.

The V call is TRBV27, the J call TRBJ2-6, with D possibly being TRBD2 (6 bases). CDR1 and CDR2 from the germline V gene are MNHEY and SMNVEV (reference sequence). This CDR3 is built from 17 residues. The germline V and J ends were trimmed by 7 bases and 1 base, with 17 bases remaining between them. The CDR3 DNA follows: TGTGCCAGCACCATCGGAGGGTCAGTATCTGGGGCCAACGTCCTGACTTTC. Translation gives CASTIGGSVSGANVLTF.

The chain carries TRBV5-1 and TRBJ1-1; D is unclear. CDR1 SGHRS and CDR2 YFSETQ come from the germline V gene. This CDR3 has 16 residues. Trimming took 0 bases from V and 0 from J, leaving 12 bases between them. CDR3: CASSLGRSNLNTEAFF. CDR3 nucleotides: TGCGCCAGCAGCTTGGGCAGGAGTAATCTGAACACTGAAGCTTTCTTT.

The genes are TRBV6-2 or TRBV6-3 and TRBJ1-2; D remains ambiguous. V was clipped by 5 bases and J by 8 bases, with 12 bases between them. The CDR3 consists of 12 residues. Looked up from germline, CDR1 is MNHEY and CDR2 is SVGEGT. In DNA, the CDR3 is TGTGCCAGCAGTACGGACCCACTGGGCTACACCTTC. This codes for CASSTDPLGYTF.

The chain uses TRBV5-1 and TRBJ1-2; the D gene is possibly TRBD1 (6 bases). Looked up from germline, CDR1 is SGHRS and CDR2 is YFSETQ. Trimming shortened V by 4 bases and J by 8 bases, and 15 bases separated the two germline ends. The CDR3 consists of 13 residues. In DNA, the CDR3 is TGCGCCAGCAGCCCGGAACGGGGGGGCGGCTACACCTTC. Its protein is CASSPERGGGYTF. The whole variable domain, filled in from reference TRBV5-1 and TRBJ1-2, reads KAGVTQTPRYLIKTRGQQVTLSCSPISGHRSVSWYQQTPGQGLQFLFEYFSETQRNKGNFPGRFSGRQFSNSRSEMNVSTLELGDSALYLCASSPERGGGYTFGSGTRLTVV.

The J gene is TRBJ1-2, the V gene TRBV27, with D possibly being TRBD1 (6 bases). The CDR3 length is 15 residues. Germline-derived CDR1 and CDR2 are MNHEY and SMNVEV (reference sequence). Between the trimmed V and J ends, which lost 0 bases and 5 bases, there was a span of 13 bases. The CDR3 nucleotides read TGTGCCAGCAGTTTATCGGGAGGGGGGGTGTATGGCTACACCTTC. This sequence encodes CASSLSGGGVYGYTF.

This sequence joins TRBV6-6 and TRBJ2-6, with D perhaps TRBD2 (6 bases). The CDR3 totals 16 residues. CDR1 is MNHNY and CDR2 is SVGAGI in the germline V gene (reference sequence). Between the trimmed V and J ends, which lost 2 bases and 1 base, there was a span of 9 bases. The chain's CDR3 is CASSYLGGSGANVLTF. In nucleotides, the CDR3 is TGTGCCAGCAGTTACCTCGGGGGATCTGGGGCCAACGTCCTGACTTTC.

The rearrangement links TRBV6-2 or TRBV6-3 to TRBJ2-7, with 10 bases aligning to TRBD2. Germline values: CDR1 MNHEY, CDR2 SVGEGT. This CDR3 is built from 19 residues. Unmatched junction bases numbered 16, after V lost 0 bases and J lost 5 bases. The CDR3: CASSYSSSLASGSRNEQYF. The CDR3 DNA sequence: TGTGCCAGCAGTTACTCGAGTAGCTTGGCTAGCGGGAGTAGAAACGAGCAGTACTTC.

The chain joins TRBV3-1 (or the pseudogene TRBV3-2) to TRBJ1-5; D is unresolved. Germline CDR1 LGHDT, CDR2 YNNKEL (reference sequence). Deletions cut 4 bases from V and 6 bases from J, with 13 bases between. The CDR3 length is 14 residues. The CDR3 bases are TGTGCCAGCAGCCTTAGTAAGAGACGTCAGCCCCAGCATTTT. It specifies CASSLSKRRQPQHF.